The 3 T cell receptor beta chains below come from one sample, sequenced in a study of cytomegalovirus exposure and HLA in healthy donors. The PCR used 60 Vbeta and 13 Jbeta primers. Repertoires were generated with immunoSEQ multiplex PCR, while TCRdb's copy carries only in-frame clones and drops some. Among about 140,000 clones listed, roughly 9.6% were seen once. Sequencing was carried out using PBMCs. The source of these receptors is a woman aged 40-49 years in good health and CMV-seropositive.

The gene calls are TRBV5-1 and TRBJ2-7; D might be TRBD1 (6 bases). This CDR3 has 14 residues. Germline V gene data show CDR1 as SGHRS and CDR2 as YFSETQ. V was trimmed by 3 bases and J by 0 bases, leaving 10 bases between them. The CDR3 sequence: CASSWDTISYEQYF. The CDR3 bases are TGCGCCAGCAGCTGGGACACCATCTCCTACGAGCAGTACTTC.

This clone was detected a few times. The rearrangement joins TRBV2 to TRBJ2-1, with D perhaps TRBD1 (6 bases). Per germline, CDR1 SNHLY and CDR2 FYNNEI. This CDR3 is built from 14 residues. Between the trimmed V and J ends, which lost 4 bases and 5 bases, there was a span of 12 bases. CDR3 protein: CASSGTQGNNEQFF. CDR3 coding DNA: TGTGCCAGCAGTGGGACCCAGGGGAACAATGAGCAGTTCTTC.

This sequence joins TRBV5-6 and TRBJ2-1; the match to TRBD1 covers 7 bases. CDR3 length: 13 residues. J lost 6 bases, V lost 4 bases, and 4 bases had no gene match. The germline CDR1 and CDR2 sequences are SGHDT and YYEEEE. The CDR3: CASSPTGVNEQFF. The CDR3 DNA is TGTGCCAGCAGCCCAACAGGGGTCAATGAGCAGTTCTTC.